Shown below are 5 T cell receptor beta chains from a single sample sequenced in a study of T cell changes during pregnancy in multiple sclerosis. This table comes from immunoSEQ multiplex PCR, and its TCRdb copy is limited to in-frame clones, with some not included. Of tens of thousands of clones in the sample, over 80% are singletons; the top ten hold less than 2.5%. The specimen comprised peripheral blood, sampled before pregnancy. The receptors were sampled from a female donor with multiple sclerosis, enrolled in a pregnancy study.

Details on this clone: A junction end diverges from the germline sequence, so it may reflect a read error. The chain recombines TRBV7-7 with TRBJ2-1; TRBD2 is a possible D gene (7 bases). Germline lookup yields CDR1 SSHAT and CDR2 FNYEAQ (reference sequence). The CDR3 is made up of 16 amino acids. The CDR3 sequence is CASSLGTGAGVNEQFF. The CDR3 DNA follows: TGTGCTAGCAGCTTAGGAACGGGGGCGGGAGTGAATGAGCAGTTCTTC.

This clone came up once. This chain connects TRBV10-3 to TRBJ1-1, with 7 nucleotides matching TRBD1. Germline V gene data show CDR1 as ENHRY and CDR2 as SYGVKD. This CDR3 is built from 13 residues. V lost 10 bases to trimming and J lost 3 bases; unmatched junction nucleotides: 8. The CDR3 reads CATTGVPDTEAFF. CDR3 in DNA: TGTGCCACCACAGGGGTTCCGGACACTGAAGCTTTCTTT.

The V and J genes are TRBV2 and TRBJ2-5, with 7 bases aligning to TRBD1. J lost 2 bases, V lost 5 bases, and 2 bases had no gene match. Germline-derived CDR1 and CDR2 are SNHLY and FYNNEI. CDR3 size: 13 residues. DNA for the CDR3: TGTGCCAGCAGTAGACAGGGTCAAGAGACCCAGTACTTC. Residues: CASSRQGQETQYF.

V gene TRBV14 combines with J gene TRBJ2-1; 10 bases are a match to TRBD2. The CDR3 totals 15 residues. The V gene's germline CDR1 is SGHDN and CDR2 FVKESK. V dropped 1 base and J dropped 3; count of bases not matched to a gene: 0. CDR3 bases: TGTGCCAGCAGCCAAGGGACTAGCGGCTACAATGAGCAGTTCTTC. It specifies CASSQGTSGYNEQFF.

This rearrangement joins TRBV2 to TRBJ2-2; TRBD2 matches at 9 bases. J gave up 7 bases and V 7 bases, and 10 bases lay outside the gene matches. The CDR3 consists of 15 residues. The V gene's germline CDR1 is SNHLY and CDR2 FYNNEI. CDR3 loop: CASTPRLAENGELFF. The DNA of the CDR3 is TGTGCCAGCACTCCGAGACTAGCGGAAAACGGGGAGCTGTTTTTT.